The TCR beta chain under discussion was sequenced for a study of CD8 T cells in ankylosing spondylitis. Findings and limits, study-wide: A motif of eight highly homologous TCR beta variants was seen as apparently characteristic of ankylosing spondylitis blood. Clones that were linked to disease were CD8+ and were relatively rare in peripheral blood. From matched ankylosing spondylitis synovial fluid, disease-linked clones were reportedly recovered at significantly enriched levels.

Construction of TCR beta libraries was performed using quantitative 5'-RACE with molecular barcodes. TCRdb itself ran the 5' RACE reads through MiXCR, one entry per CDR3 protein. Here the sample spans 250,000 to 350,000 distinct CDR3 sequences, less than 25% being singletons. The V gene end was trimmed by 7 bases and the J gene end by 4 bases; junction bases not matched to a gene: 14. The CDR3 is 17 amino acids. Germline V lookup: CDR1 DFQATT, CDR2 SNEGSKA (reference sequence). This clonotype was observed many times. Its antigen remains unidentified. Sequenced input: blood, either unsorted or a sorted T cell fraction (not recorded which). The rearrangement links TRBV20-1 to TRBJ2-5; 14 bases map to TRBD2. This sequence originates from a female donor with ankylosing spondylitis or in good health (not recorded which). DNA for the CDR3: TGCAGTGGCCAGTTGGGGACTAGCGGGAGAACCCCAGAGACCCAGTACTTC. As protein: CSGQLGTSGRTPETQYF.